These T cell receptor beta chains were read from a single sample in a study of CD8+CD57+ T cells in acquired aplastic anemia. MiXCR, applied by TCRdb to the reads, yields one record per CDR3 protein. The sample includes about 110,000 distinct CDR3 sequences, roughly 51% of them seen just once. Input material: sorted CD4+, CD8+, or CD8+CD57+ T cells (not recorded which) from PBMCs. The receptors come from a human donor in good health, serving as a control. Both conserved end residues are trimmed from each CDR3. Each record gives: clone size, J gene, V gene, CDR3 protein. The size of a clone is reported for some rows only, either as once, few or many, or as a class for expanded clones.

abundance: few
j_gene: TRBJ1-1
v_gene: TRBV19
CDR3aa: ASTPKVRGTEAF

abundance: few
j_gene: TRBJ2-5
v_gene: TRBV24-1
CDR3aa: AGRWETQY

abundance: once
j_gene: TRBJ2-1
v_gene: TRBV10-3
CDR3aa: ASSYSIDPTYNEQF

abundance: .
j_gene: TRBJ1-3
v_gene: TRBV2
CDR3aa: ASSARQRSGNTIY

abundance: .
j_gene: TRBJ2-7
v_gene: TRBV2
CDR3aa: ASSGTVGAYEQY

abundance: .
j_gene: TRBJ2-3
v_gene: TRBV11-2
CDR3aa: ASSSLAADTQY

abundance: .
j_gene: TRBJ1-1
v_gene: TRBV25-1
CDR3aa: ASSDPSTGNTEAF

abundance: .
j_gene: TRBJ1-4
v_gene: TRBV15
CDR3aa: ATSREGGYEKLF

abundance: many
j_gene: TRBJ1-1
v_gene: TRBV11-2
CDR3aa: ASSPGHGDTEAF

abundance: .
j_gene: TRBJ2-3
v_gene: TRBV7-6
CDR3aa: ASSLGGGNTDTQY

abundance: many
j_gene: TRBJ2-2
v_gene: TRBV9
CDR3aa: ASSSRTGMNTGELF

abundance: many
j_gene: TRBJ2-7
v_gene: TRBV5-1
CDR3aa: ASSLGGTGRPYEQY

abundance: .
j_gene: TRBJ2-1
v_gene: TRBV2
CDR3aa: ATSDPPGGEQF

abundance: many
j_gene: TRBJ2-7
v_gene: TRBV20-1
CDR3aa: SAVGGGSYEQY

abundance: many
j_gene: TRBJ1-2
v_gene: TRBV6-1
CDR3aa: ASSESLRLNYGYT

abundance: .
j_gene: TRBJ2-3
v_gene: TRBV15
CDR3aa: ATSRTSSFGTDTQY

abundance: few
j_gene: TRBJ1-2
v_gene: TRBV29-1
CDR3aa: SVDGRNYGYT

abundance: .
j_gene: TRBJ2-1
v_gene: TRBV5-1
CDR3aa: ASSLVGGSSYNEQF

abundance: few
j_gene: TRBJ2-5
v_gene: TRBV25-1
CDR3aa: ASSGGASQETQY

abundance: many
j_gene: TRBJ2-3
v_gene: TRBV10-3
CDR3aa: AAWSGMEGSTDTQY

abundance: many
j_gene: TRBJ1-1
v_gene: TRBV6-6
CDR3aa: ASSSGDTPMNTEAF

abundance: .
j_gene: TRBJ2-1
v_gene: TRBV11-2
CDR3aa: ASRTSGVYNEQF

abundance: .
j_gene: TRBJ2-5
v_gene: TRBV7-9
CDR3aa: ASSLLRGRGGETQY

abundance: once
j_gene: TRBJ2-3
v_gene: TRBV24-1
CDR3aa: ATSDQGQGRDTQY

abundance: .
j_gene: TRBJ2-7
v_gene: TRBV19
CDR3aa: ASSMEVWGSKEQY

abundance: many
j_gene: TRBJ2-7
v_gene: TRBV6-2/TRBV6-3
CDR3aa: ASSYGHSYEQY

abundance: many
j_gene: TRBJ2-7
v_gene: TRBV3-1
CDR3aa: ASSQGQGGYEQY

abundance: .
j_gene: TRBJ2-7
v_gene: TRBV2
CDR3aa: ASSAGQAYEQY

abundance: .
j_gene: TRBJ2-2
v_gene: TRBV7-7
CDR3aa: ASSLSLGQSNTGELF

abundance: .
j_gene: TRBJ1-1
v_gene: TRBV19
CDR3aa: ASTVGDTEAF

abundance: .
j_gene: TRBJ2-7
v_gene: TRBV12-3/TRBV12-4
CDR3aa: ASSSWTDFSKEQY

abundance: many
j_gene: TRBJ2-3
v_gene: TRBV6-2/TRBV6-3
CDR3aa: ASSYELAGTDTQY

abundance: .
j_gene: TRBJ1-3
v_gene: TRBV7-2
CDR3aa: ATQNRDLGNTIY

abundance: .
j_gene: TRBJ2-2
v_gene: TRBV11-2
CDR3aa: ASSLDPGDLNYQPGELF

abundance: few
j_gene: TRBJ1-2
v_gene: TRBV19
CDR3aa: ASRRLGTAYGYT

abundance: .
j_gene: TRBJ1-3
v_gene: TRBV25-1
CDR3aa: ASSAGQVLGNTIY

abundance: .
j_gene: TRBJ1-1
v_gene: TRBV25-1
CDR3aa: ATKGNTEAF

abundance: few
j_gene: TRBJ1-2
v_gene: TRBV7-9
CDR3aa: ASSSSGRYGYT

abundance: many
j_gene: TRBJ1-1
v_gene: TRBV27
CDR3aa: ASSLNAVNTEAF

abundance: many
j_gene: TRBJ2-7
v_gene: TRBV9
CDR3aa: ASSARGGYEQY

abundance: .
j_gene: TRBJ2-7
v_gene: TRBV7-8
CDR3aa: ASSRRAGDYEQY

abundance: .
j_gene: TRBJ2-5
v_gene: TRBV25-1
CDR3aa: ASSVRGGNQETQY

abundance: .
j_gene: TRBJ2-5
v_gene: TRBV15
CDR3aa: ATSRARAGGQETQY

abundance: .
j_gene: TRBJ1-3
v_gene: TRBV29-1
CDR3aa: SVDGGSRNTIY

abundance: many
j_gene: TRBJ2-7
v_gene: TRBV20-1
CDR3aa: SASLEGGYEQY

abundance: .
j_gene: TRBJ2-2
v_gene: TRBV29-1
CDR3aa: SATTGNTGELF

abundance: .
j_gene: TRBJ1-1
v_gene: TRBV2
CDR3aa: ASRDRGMTEAF

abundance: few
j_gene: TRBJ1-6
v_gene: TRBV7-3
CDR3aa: ARTRASPLH

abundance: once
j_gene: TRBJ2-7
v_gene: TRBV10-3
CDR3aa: AISETVVYEQH

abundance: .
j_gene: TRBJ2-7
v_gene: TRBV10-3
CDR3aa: AISEMSGGIYEQY

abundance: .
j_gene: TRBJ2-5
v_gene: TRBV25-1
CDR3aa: ASSPTEGGPSETQY

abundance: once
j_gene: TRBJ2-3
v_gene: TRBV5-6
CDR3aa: ASSWGTSLDTQY

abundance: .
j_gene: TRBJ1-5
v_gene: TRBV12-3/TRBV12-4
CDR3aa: ASSLRAGTKRGNQPQH

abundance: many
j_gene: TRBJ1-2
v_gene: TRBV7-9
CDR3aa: ASRPMTDANYGYT

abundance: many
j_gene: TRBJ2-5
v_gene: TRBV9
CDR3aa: ASMDIQETQY

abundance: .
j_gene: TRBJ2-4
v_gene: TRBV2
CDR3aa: ASSLAGAKNIQY

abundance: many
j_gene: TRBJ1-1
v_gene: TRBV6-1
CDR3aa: ASSEVRKNTEAF

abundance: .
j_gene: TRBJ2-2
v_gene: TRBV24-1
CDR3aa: ATRSTGAATGELF

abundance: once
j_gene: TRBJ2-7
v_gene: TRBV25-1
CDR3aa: ASSEGAGPPTSGQY